These T cell receptor beta chains were read from a single sample in a study of identical twins. One entry per CDR3 protein, called by TCRdb with MiXCR from the 5' RACE reads. The data hold approximately 350,000 distinct CDR3 sequences, with 9% to 15% observed a single time. These data are also associated with another study on yellow fever vaccine responses in identical twins.

Sequencing used CD8+ T cells sorted from blood. These receptors all stem from a woman younger than 30 in good health. The CDR3 runs from the conserved cysteine through the conserved F or W. The D gene is left open where the match is weak. Size is stated for part of the rows, as once, few or many counts, or as a class when the clone is expanded.

d_gene,abundance,j_gene,v_gene,CDR3nt,CDR3aa
-,-,TRBJ1-1,TRBV27,TGTGCCAGCACTCCCGGGGGGTTAGGGAACACTGAAGCTTTCTTT,CASTPGGLGNTEAFF
-,few,TRBJ1-1,TRBV13,TGTGCCAGCACAATGGTGGGGGCGGACACTGAAGCTTTCTTT,CASTMVGADTEAFF
-,few,TRBJ2-3,TRBV7-3,TGTGCCAGCAGCTTAACGGCTAGCGCAGATACGCAGTATTTT,CASSLTASADTQYF
-,many,TRBJ2-7,TRBV12-3/TRBV12-4,TGTGCCAGCAGTTACCACTCCTACGAGCAGTACTTC,CASSYHSYEQYF
-,-,TRBJ2-3,TRBV5-6,TGTGCCAGCAGCTTCGGGAACACAGATACGCAGTATTTT,CASSFGNTDTQYF
TRBD1,once,TRBJ2-4,TRBV19,TGTGCCAGTAGTATATTTCCCGAAACAGGGGTGAACATTCAGTACTTC,CASSIFPETGVNIQYF
TRBD1,-,TRBJ2-2,TRBV13,TGTGCCAGCAGTCACCTGACAGGGACAACGCGAGACACCGGGGAGCTGTTTTTT,CASSHLTGTTRDTGELFF
TRBD2,-,TRBJ2-5,TRBV7-2,TGTGCCAGCAGCGAGATGTGGGAGGGAGAGACCCAGTACTTC,CASSEMWEGETQYF
-,few,TRBJ2-2,TRBV13,TGTGCCAGCAGCTCCCCACTACAATCGACCGGGGAGCTGTTTTTT,CASSSPLQSTGELFF
-,-,TRBJ1-2,TRBV20-1,TGCAGTGCCCCTCCGGGGGCTGGCTACACCTTC,CSAPPGAGYTF
-,-,TRBJ2-1,TRBV27,TGTGCCAGCAGTTCGCGGGGCATGTTCTCCTACAATGAGCAGTTCTTC,CASSSRGMFSYNEQFF
-,few,TRBJ2-5,TRBV9,TGTGCCAGCAGCGTAAAGTGGAACCAAGAGACCCAGTACTTC,CASSVKWNQETQYF
-,-,TRBJ2-2,TRBV15,TGTGCCACCAGCAGCCGACAGAGGAACACCGGGGAGCTGTTTTTT,CATSSRQRNTGELFF
TRBD2,-,TRBJ2-7,TRBV28,TGTGCCAGCAGTACGTATGGACTAGCTGGACCCGGGCAGTACTTC,CASSTYGLAGPGQYF
-,-,TRBJ2-4,TRBV11-1,TGTGCCAGCAGCGTTGAGGGGGCCAAAAACATTCAGTACTTC,CASSVEGAKNIQYF
-,-,TRBJ2-1,TRBV29-1,TGCAGCGTTGACTCGCGGAGCCGATACAATGAGCAGTTCTTC,CSVDSRSRYNEQFF
-,-,TRBJ2-5,TRBV20-1,TGCAGTGCCCCAACTCTTGCGGACCTCCAAGAGACCCAGTACTTC,CSAPTLADLQETQYF
TRBD1,few,TRBJ1-2,TRBV7-9,TGTGCCAGCAGCTCCTCCGGACAGGGTTATGGCTACACCTTC,CASSSSGQGYGYTF
TRBD2,-,TRBJ2-2,TRBV9,TGTGCCAGCAGCGCCCCTAGCGGGACTACGAACACCGGGGAGCTGTTTTTT,CASSAPSGTTNTGELFF
-,-,TRBJ2-3,TRBV5-1,TGCGCCAGCAGCTTGCACTCGCCGCCCACAGATACGCAGTATTTT,CASSLHSPPTDTQYF
-,-,TRBJ2-2,TRBV2,TGTGCCAGCAGTGAGACGACTGGCCGCTCCACCGGGGAGCTGTTTTTT,CASSETTGRSTGELFF
-,many,TRBJ2-1,TRBV5-1,TGCGCCAGCAGCTTGGATAGCCCCTTGGAGCAGTTCTTC,CASSLDSPLEQFF
TRBD1,-,TRBJ2-1,TRBV29-1,TGCAGCGTTGAAAGGACAGGGGGCCTCGATGAGCAGTTCTTC,CSVERTGGLDEQFF
-,few,TRBJ1-1,TRBV19,TGTGCCAGTAGTATGAGCGGGAACCCGAACACTGAAGCTTTCTTT,CASSMSGNPNTEAFF
TRBD2,few,TRBJ2-3,TRBV29-1,TGCAGCGTCTTTTGGTTGGGACTAGGAGAAGATACGCAGTATTTT,CSVFWLGLGEDTQYF
-,few,TRBJ2-2,TRBV7-9,TGTGCCAGCAGCAATAGGAGGGGGACCGGGGAGCTGTTTTTT,CASSNRRGTGELFF
-,few,TRBJ2-1,TRBV4-1,TGCGCCAGCAGCCAAGCGGTAGGGGATGAGCAGTTCTTC,CASSQAVGDEQFF
TRBD1,-,TRBJ2-4,TRBV24-1,TGTGCCACCAGTGATTTGGGGACAGGGAACATTCAGTACTTC,CATSDLGTGNIQYF
-,few,TRBJ2-5,TRBV6-5,TGTGCCAGCAGTTCCGTAGGGCAAGAGACCCAGTACTTC,CASSSVGQETQYF
-,-,TRBJ2-2,TRBV4-2,TGTGCCAGCAGCCAAGATTTCGGCTATGCCACCGGGGAGCTGTTTTTT,CASSQDFGYATGELFF
TRBD2,many,TRBJ2-3,TRBV7-8,TGTGCCAGCAGCTTAGAGATTGGGGATGGCGGGAGCGCAACAGATACGCAGTATTTT,CASSLEIGDGGSATDTQYF
-,once,TRBJ2-1,TRBV27,TGTGCCAGCAGTTTATGGGACGGACCCAGCTCCTACAATGAGCAGTTCTTC,CASSLWDGPSSYNEQFF
-,many,TRBJ2-2,TRBV7-7,TGTGCCAGCAGCGTTGGAATCACCGGGGAGCTGTTTTTT,CASSVGITGELFF
-,few,TRBJ2-1,TRBV27,TGTGCCAGCAGTTTCGGGGACGGAGTCTACAATGAGCAGTTCTTC,CASSFGDGVYNEQFF
TRBD1,few,TRBJ2-1,TRBV28,TGTGCCAGCAGGGTCCCCGGGGGACAGGGGCCAGAGCAGGTCTTC,CASRVPGGQGPEQVF
TRBD2,-,TRBJ2-1,TRBV7-9,TGTGCCAGCAGCTCCGGGACTAGGGGCAATGAGCAGTTCTTC,CASSSGTRGNEQFF
-,-,TRBJ1-2,TRBV27,TGTGCCAGCAGTCAGGGCAACAGGTTCCAGGGCTACACCTTC,CASSQGNRFQGYTF
TRBD2,few,TRBJ2-1,TRBV7-2,TGTGCCAGCAGCTTCCCTACACCGGGACTAGCGGGAGAAATTCAAGCTCCCCACAATGAGCAGTTCTTC,CASSFPTPGLAGEIQAPHNEQFF
TRBD2,few,TRBJ2-2,TRBV4-2,TGTGCCAGCAGCCACTGGCCCCCGGGACTAGCGTCCGGGGAGCTGTCTTTT,CASSHWPPGLASGELSF
-,many,TRBJ1-1,TRBV6-1,TGTGCCAGCAGTGAATCTCTGCGCATGAACACTGAAGCTTTCTTT,CASSESLRMNTEAFF
TRBD1,few,TRBJ2-2,TRBV7-8,TGTGCCAGCAGCAGGGACAGATACACCGGGGAGCTGTTTTTT,CASSRDRYTGELFF
-,-,TRBJ1-2,TRBV15,TGTGCCACCAGCAGGGGAGGCAGGTCCTATGGCTACACCTTC,CATSRGGRSYGYTF
-,-,TRBJ2-7,TRBV12-3/TRBV12-4,TGTGCCAGCAGTTTAGACTTGGGACCGTACGAGCAGTACTTC,CASSLDLGPYEQYF
-,-,TRBJ2-2,TRBV28,TGTGCCAGCAGTCGAGGGGATGTCACCGGGGAGCTGTTTTTT,CASSRGDVTGELFF
-,few,TRBJ2-7,TRBV7-3,TGTGCCAGCAGCCCCGACAGGGGAGGGCACGAGCAGTACTTC,CASSPDRGGHEQYF
-,many,TRBJ1-1,TRBV7-2,TGTGCCAGCAGCTTTTCAGGGATTTGGAACACTGAAGCTTTCTTT,CASSFSGIWNTEAFF
-,-,TRBJ2-1,TRBV19,TGTGCCAGTAGTGTTGAGCGGACTTCCTACAATGAGCAGTTCTTC,CASSVERTSYNEQFF
TRBD1,-,TRBJ1-5,TRBV4-1,TGCGCCAGCAGCCAAGAAGGACAGGGTGATTCCCAGCATTTT,CASSQEGQGDSQHF
-,-,TRBJ2-3,TRBV6-5,TGTGCCAGCAGTTACTCGAGAGTTGGTGCAGATACGCAGTATTTT,CASSYSRVGADTQYF